These T cell receptor beta chains were read from a single sample in a study. TCRdb passed the RT-PCR reads through MiXCR, listing each CDR3 protein once. The sample has approximately 720,000 distinct CDR3 sequences, 11% to 15% seen once. Sequences were obtained from memory CD4+ T cells from blood. Receptors were obtained from a female donor in good health, serving as a healthy control. Each CDR3 is given with its conserved first and last residue. Each record gives: CDR3 protein, CDR3 DNA, D gene, clone size, V gene, J gene. A D gene is named only where the DNA matches it firmly. Clone size is shown for a subset of rows, as once, few, many or a class of expanded clone.

cdr3_aa: CASSRDRRNTGELFF; cdr3_nt: TGTGCCAGCAGCCGGGACAGGAGGAACACCGGGGAGCTGTTTTTT; d_call: TRBD1; clone_size: few; v_call: TRBV5-5; j_call: TRBJ2-2
cdr3_aa: CASSFPGTRPAEAFF; cdr3_nt: TGTGCCAGCAGCTTCCCCGGGACAAGGCCCGCTGAAGCTTTCTTT; d_call: -; clone_size: -; v_call: TRBV7-9; j_call: TRBJ1-1
cdr3_aa: CASSHPTSREIGNEQFF; cdr3_nt: TGTGCCAGCAGCCACCCGACGTCGCGGGAGATCGGGAATGAGCAGTTCTTC; d_call: TRBD2; clone_size: -; v_call: TRBV7-9; j_call: TRBJ2-1
cdr3_aa: CASSIVAEQYNEQFF; cdr3_nt: TGTGCCAGCAGCATTGTAGCGGAACAGTACAATGAGCAGTTCTTC; d_call: -; clone_size: few; v_call: TRBV9; j_call: TRBJ2-1
cdr3_aa: CASSSWTVMNTEAFF; cdr3_nt: TGTGCCAGCAGTTCCTGGACTGTTATGAACACTGAAGCTTTCTTT; d_call: -; clone_size: many; v_call: TRBV6-5; j_call: TRBJ1-1
cdr3_aa: CSAIRSGTDYGYTF; cdr3_nt: TGCAGTGCTATACGTTCCGGGACAGACTATGGCTACACCTTC; d_call: TRBD1; clone_size: many; v_call: TRBV20-1; j_call: TRBJ1-2
cdr3_aa: CASSRLTDTQYF; cdr3_nt: TGTGCCAGCAGCCGGCTCACAGATACGCAGTATTTT; d_call: -; clone_size: -; v_call: TRBV7-2; j_call: TRBJ2-3
cdr3_aa: CASSQDVGETQYF; cdr3_nt: TGTGCCAGCAGCCAAGACGTAGGGGAGACCCAGTACTTC; d_call: -; clone_size: -; v_call: TRBV14; j_call: TRBJ2-5
cdr3_aa: CASSAYTWGGRNEQFF; cdr3_nt: TGTGCCAGCAGCGCTTATACCTGGGGAGGGCGGAATGAGCAGTTCTTC; d_call: TRBD2; clone_size: -; v_call: TRBV9; j_call: TRBJ2-1
cdr3_aa: CASSLATSSDTQYF; cdr3_nt: TGTGCCAGCAGCTTAGCAACTAGCAGTGATACGCAGTATTTT; d_call: -; clone_size: few; v_call: TRBV7-6; j_call: TRBJ2-3
cdr3_aa: CASSLRWGGNEQFF; cdr3_nt: TGTGCCAGCAGTTTGAGATGGGGCGGCAATGAGCAGTTCTTC; d_call: -; clone_size: few; v_call: TRBV12-3/TRBV12-4; j_call: TRBJ2-1
cdr3_aa: CASSHYPAPGTGGLSIYEQYF; cdr3_nt: TGCGCCAGCAGCCACTACCCAGCCCCCGGGACAGGGGGCCTTTCAATCTACGAGCAGTACTTC; d_call: TRBD1; clone_size: -; v_call: TRBV4-3; j_call: TRBJ2-7
cdr3_aa: CSATFTRGGSNEQFF; cdr3_nt: TGCAGTGCCACTTTTACGCGGGGGGGCAGCAATGAGCAGTTCTTC; d_call: TRBD2; clone_size: few; v_call: TRBV20-1; j_call: TRBJ2-1
cdr3_aa: CASSIGRDEQYF; cdr3_nt: TGTGCCAGCAGCATAGGCAGGGACGAGCAGTACTTC; d_call: -; clone_size: -; v_call: TRBV7-8; j_call: TRBJ2-7
cdr3_aa: CASSSRTGTGATEAFF; cdr3_nt: TGTGCCAGCAGTTCCCGGACCGGGACAGGGGCCACTGAAGCTTTCTTT; d_call: TRBD1; clone_size: few; v_call: TRBV27; j_call: TRBJ1-1
cdr3_aa: CASSLMGRWISTDTQYF; cdr3_nt: TGTGCCAGCAGTTTAATGGGACGATGGATTAGCACAGATACGCAGTATTTT; d_call: -; clone_size: -; v_call: TRBV12-3/TRBV12-4; j_call: TRBJ2-3
cdr3_aa: CASSLGEGNEQYF; cdr3_nt: TGTGCCAGCAGCTTAGGAGAGGGAAACGAGCAGTACTTC; d_call: -; clone_size: many; v_call: TRBV7-3; j_call: TRBJ2-7